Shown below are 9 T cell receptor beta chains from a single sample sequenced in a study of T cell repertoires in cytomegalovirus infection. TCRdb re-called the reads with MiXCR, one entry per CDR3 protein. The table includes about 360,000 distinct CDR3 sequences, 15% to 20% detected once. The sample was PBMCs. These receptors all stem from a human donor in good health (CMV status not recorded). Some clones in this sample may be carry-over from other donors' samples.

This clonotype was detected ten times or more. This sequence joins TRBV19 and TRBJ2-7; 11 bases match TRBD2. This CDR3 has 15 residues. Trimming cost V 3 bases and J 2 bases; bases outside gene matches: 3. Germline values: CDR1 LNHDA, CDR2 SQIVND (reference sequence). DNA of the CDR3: TGTGCCAGTAGTATGGTAGCGGGAGGGACCTACGAGCAGTACTTC. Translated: CASSMVAGGTYEQYF. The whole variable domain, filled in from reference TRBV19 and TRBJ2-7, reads DGGITQSPKYLFRKEGQNVTLSCEQNLNHDAMYWYRQDPGQGLRLIYYSQIVNDFQKGDIAEGYSVSREKKESFPLTVTSAQKNPTAFYLCASSMVAGGTYEQYFGPGTRLTVT.

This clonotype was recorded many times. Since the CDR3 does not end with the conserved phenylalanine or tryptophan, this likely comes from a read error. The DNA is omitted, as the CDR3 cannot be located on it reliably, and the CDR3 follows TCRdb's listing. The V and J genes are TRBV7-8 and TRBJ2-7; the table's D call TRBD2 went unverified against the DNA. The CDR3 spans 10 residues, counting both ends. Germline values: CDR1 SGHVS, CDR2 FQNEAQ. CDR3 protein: CASSGGATES.

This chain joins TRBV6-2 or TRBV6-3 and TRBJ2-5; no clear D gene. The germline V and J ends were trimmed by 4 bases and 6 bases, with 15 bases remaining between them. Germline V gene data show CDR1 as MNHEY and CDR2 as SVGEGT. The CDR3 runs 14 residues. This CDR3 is CASSSDGEGKTQYF. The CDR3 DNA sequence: TGTGCCAGCAGTTCGGACGGCGAAGGGAAGACCCAGTACTTC.

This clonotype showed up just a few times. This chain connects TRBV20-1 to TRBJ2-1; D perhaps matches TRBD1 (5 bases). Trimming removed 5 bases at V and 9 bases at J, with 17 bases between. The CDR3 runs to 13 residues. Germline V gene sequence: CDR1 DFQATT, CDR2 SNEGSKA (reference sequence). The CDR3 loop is CSAFERTISEQFF. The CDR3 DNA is TGCAGTGCTTTCGAACGGACAATTAGTGAGCAGTTCTTC.

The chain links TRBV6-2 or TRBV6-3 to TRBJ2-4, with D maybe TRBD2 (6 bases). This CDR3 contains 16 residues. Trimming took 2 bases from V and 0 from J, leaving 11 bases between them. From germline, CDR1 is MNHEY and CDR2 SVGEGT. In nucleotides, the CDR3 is TGTGCCAGCAGTTACAGTCGGGGGAGAGCCAAAAACATTCAGTACTTC. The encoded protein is CASSYSRGRAKNIQYF.

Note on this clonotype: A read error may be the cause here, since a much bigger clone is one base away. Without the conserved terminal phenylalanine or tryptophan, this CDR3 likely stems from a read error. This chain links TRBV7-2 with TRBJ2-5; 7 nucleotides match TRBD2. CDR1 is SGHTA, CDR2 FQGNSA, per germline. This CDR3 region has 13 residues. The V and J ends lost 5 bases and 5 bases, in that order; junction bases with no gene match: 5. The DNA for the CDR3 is TGTGCCAGCAGCGCGACTAGCACCGAGACCCAGTACCTC. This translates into CASSATSTETQYL.

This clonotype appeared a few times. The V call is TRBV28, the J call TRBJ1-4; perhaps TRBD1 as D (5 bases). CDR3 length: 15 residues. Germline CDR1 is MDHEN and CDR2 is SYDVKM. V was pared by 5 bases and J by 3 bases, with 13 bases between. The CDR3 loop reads CASSEGILANEKLFF. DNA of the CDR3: TGTGCCAGCAGTGAGGGGATTCTGGCTAATGAAAAACTGTTTTTT.

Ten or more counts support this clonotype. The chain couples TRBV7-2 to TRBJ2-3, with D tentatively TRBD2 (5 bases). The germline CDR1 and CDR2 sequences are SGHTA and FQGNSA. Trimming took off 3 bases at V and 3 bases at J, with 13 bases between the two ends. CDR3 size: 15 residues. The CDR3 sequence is CASSFSGVATDTQYF. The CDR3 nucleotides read TGTGCCAGCAGCTTCAGCGGTGTAGCAACAGATACGCAGTATTTT.

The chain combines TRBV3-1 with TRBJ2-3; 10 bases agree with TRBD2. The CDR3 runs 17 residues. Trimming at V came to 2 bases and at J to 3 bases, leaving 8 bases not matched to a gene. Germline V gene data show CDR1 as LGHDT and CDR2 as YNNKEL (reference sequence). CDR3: CASSQYVAGGWTDTQYF. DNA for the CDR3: TGTGCCAGCAGCCAATACGTAGCGGGGGGATGGACAGATACGCAGTATTTT.